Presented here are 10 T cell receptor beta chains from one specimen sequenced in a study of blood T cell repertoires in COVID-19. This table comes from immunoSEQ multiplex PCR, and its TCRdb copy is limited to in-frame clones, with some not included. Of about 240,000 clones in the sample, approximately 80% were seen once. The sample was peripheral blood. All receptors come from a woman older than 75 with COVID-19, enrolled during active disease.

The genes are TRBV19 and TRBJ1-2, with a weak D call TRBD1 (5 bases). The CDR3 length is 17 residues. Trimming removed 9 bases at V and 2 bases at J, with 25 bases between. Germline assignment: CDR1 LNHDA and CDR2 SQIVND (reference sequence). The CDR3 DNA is TGTGCCAGACAGGACCACGTCCATCCGGTTGTAAACTATGGCTACACCTTC. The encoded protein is CARQDHVHPVVNYGYTF.

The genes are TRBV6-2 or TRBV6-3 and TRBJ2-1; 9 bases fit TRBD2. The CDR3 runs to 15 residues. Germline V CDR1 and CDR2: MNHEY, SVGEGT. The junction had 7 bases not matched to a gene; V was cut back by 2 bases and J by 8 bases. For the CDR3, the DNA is TGTGCCAGCAGTTACGACGTGACTAGCGGATATGAGCAGTTCTTC. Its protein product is CASSYDVTSGYEQFF.

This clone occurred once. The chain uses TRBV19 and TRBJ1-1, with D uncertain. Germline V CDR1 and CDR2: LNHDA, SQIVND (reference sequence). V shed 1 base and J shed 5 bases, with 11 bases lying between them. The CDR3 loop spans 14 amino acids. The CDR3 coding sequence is TGTGCCAGTAGTATAGGAGGGTTCAGGACTGAAGCTTTCTTT. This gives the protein CASSIGGFRTEAFF.

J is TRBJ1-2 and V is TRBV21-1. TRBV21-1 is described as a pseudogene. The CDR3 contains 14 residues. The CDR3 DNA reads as TGTGCCAGCAGCAAACAAGGTCTGAGAGGAGGCTACACCTTC. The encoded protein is CASSKQGLRGGYTF.

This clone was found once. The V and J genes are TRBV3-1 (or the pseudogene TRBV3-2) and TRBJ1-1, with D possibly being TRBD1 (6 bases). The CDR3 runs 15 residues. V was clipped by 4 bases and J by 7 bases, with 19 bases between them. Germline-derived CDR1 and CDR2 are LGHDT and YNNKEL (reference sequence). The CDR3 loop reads CASSPLVGGDGEAFF. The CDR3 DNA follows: TGTGCCAGCAGCCCACTTGTAGGGGGGGACGGTGAAGCTTTCTTT.

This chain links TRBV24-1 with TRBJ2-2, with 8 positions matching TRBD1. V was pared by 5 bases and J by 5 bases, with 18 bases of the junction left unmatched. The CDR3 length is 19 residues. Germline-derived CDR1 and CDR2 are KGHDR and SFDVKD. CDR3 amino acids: CATSGRGTGQGWDTGELFF. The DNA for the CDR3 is TGTGCCACCAGTGGGAGAGGGACAGGTCAAGGTTGGGATACCGGGGAGCTGTTTTTT.

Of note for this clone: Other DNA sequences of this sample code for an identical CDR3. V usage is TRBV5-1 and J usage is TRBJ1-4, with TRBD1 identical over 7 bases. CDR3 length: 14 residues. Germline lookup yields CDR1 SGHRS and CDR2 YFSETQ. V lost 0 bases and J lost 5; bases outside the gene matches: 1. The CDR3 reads CASSLGGGNEKLFF. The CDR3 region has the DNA TGCGCCAGCAGCTTGGGAGGGGGCAATGAAAAACTGTTTTTT. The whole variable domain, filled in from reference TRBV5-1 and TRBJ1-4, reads KAGVTQTPRYLIKTRGQQVTLSCSPISGHRSVSWYQQTPGQGLQFLFEYFSETQRNKGNFPGRFSGRQFSNSRSEMNVSTLELGDSALYLCASSLGGGNEKLFFGSGTQLSVL.

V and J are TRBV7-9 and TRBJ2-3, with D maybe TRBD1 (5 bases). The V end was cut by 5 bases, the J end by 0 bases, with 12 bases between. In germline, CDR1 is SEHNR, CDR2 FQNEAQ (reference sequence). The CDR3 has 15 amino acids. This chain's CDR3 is CASSPIGQSTDTQYF. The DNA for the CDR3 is TGTGCCAGCAGCCCGATTGGACAAAGCACAGATACGCAGTATTTT.

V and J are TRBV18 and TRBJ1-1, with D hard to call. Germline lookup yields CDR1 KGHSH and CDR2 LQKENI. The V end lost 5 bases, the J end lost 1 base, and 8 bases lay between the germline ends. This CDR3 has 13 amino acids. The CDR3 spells CASSSKQNTEAFF. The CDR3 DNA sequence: TGTGCCAGCTCATCGAAACAGAACACTGAAGCTTTCTTT.

The CDR3 loop reads CASRDYSQDRRNQPQHF. CDR3 bases: TGTGCCAGCAGGGATTATAGTCAGGATAGAAGGAATCAGCCCCAGCATTTT. The rearrangement uses TRBV28 and TRBJ1-5, with D unresolved. The V gene lost 6 bases and the J gene lost 4 bases, with 22 bases spanning the gap. The CDR3 totals 17 residues. Germline V gene data show CDR1 as MDHEN and CDR2 as SYDVKM. The whole variable domain, remainder taken from reference TRBV28 and TRBJ1-5, is DVKVTQSSRYLVKRTGEKVFLECVQDMDHENMFWYRQDPGLGLRLIYFSYDVKMKEKGDIPEGYSVSREKKERFSLILESASTNQTSMYLCASRDYSQDRRNQPQHFGDGTRLSIL.